The present TCR beta chain was sequenced within a study of T cell repertoires and HLA-DP antigens. Measured with immunoSEQ multiplex PCR; TCRdb has only the in-frame clones, and not every one. The table has tens of thousands of clones, roughly 78% seen once. CDR3 length: 15 residues. J lost 4 bases, V lost 4 bases, and 8 bases had no gene match. CDR1 and CDR2 (germline): ENHRY, SYGVKD. This clone was seen only once. Its antigen is undetermined. The chain joins TRBV10-3 to TRBJ2-3; 7 bases agree with TRBD1. The source is a man in his fifties or sixties in good health and CMV-seronegative. What was sequenced was CD4+ T cells from PBMCs. CDR3 amino acids: CAISGRGQVPDTQYF. DNA for the CDR3: TGTGCCATCAGTGGAAGGGGGCAGGTTCCAGATACGCAGTATTTT.